This record looks at one T cell receptor (beta chain) sequence and its context. Its antigen remains unidentified. The sample comes from a study of Ad26.COV2.S vaccination and SARS-CoV-2 variants. Study-wide results and limits: Those who received vaccine or placebo ended up with similar non-spike TCR breadth.

The data were produced by immunoSEQ multiplex PCR, yet TCRdb's version contains in-frame clones alone and is incomplete. The table records 300,000 to 350,000 clones, roughly nine tenths of them present only once. V lost 4 bases and J lost 1, with 10 bases in between. The CDR3 totals 14 residues. From germline, CDR1 is LNHDA and CDR2 SQIVND (reference sequence). The treatment: 19 received Ad26.COV2.S at low or high dose, single or two shots; 5 received placebo; per-sample allocation not given. The study sampled participants on day 63 after the first vaccine or placebo injection. The donor's status was that of an adult aged 18-55 years in Boston.

The sequencing used peripheral blood, collected in a trial of Ad26.COV2.S vaccine versus placebo. J is TRBJ1-1 and V is TRBV19; maybe TRBD1 (5 bases). The TCR originated in a person aged 18-60 years who received the Ad26.COV2.S COVID-19 vaccine or a placebo. CDR3 residues: CASSSRTQNTEAFF. In DNA, the CDR3 is TGTGCCAGTAGTAGTAGGACACAGAACACTGAAGCTTTCTTT.